The clone carrying this T cell receptor (beta chain) was detected a few times. This record belongs to a study of metastatic and nonmetastatic thyroid tumors. Study-wide context: Malignant and benign thyroid patients had repertoires compared in peripheral blood and tumor or nodule tissue.

No treatment of any kind had been given to any patient before thyroid surgery. TCRdb reprocessed the PCR reads via MiXCR. The data contain approximately 21,000 clones, roughly 22% of them singletons. Germline V CDR1 and CDR2: MDHEN, SYDVKM. The V and J ends lost 4 bases and 4 bases respectively, with 3 bases between them. The CDR3 covers 11 residues. The sequenced sample was blood. This TCR was recovered from a female donor with papillary thyroid cancer or a benign thyroid nodule (not recorded which). Some clones in this sample may be carry-over from other donors' samples. This sequence joins TRBV28 and TRBJ2-3; no clear D gene. Written as DNA, the CDR3 is TGTGCCAGCAGTTCCGCAGATACGCAGTATTTT. Amino acid sequence: CASSSADTQYF. The variable domain in full, completed from reference TRBV28 and TRBJ2-3, reads DVKVTQSSRYLVKRTGEKVFLECVQDMDHENMFWYRQDPGLGLRLIYFSYDVKMKEKGDIPEGYSVSREKKERFSLILESASTNQTSMYLCASSSADTQYFGPGTRLTVL.